These 23 T cell receptor beta chains came from one sample sequenced in a study of cytomegalovirus exposure and HLA in healthy donors (dated by TCRdb to 2017 to 2019). Libraries were constructed by the immunoSEQ multiplex PCR assay. The immuneACCESS repertoire file appears here via TCRdb, limited to in-frame rearrangements. These files lack a portion of the clones; in checked studies, under half of the deficit traces to unresolved V genes, and the cause of the others is not known. The sample table contains 230,000 or so clones; only one count was recorded for 85% to 90% of them. About 2.7% of the sample is in the top ten clones. Sequencing was performed on PBMCs. Receptors were obtained from a woman aged 18-30 years in good health and CMV-seronegative.

The chain carries TRBV9 and TRBJ1-1, with 9 bases that match TRBD1. Trimming took 4 bases from V and 3 from J; bases not matched to a gene: 7. This CDR3 spans 15 amino acids. Germline loops: CDR1 SGDLS, CDR2 YYNGEE. The CDR3 nucleotides are TGTGCCAGCAGCCCCCGGGACAGGGCGTACACTGAAGCTTTCTTT. As protein: CASSPRDRAYTEAFF.

The CDR3: CASSLPGEGQPQHF. The CDR3 DNA reads as TGTGCCAGCAGTTTACCAGGGGAAGGTCAGCCCCAGCATTTT. The chain is built from TRBV27 and TRBJ1-5; tentatively, D is TRBD1 (6 bases). The CDR3 extends over 14 amino acids. Trimming pared 2 bases from V and 6 bases from J, leaving 11 bases between. CDR1 and CDR2 from the germline V gene are MNHEY and SMNVEV (reference sequence).

The chain is built from TRBV29-1 and TRBJ2-3; TRBD2 matches at 10 bases. Germline V lookup: CDR1 SQVTM, CDR2 ANQGSEA. Germline trimming cut 0 bases from V and 5 bases from J; bases unmatched to any gene: 11. The CDR3 is 17 amino acids. The CDR3 DNA follows: TGCAGCGTTGAAGATTTCTCTCTAGCGGGAGAAAGAGATACGCAGTATTTT. Translated: CSVEDFSLAGERDTQYF.

CDR3 loop: CASSQAREGNEQFF. The CDR3 region has the DNA TGCGCCAGCAGCCAAGCGCGGGAGGGGAATGAGCAGTTCTTC. The V gene is TRBV4-1, the J gene TRBJ2-1; 9 positions match TRBD2. Germline CDR1 is MGHRA and CDR2 is YSYEKL. The CDR3 length is 14 residues. The V segment lost 1 base and the J segment 7 bases; nucleotides outside the gene matches: 2.

This clone was seen just once. The rearrangement joins TRBV2 to TRBJ1-1; 7 bases fit TRBD1. The V and J ends lost 7 bases and 2 bases, in that order; junction bases with no gene match: 7. The CDR3 extends over 14 amino acids. CDR1 and CDR2 (germline): SNHLY, FYNNEI. The CDR3 bases are TGTGCCAGCACGTGGACAGGAAAAAACACTGAAGCTTTCTTT. Protein product: CASTWTGKNTEAFF. Based on the CDR3 plus reference TRBV2 and TRBJ1-1, the full variable domain is EPEVTQTPSHQVTQMGQEVILRCVPISNHLYFYWYRQILGQKVEFLVSFYNNEISEKSEIFDDQFSVERPDGSNFTLKIRSTKLEDSAMYFCASTWTGKNTEAFFGQGTRLTVV.

The chain employs TRBV9 and TRBJ2-6; TRBD2 agrees at 12 bases. CDR3 size: 18 residues. With 4 bases clipped from V and 2 bases from J, the junction kept 7 bases outside the gene matches. CDR1 SGDLS and CDR2 YYNGEE come from the germline V gene. CDR3 DNA: TGTGCCAGCAGCCATCGACTAGCGGGAGCTGCTGGGGCCAACGTCCTGACTTTC. It yields the protein CASSHRLAGAAGANVLTF.

This clone has just a few counts. The CDR3 here is CARGSEFEQYF. The CDR3 bases are TGTGCCAGAGGGAGCGAGTTCGAGCAGTACTTC. The gene calls are TRBV11-3 and TRBJ2-7, with D maybe TRBD2 (5 bases). The V end was cut by 9 bases, the J end by 6 bases, with 12 bases between. Germline assignment: CDR1 SGHNT and CDR2 YENEEA. The CDR3 loop spans 11 amino acids.

The chain has TRBV5-4 and TRBJ2-7, with TRBD2 matching 11 bases. This CDR3 spans 15 amino acids. Germline V gene sequence: CDR1 SGHNT, CDR2 YYREEE (reference sequence). Unmatched junction bases numbered 7, after V lost 2 bases and J lost 6 bases. CDR3 amino acids: CASSLRLAGTREQYF. CDR3 DNA: TGTGCCAGCAGCTTACGACTAGCGGGAACCCGCGAGCAGTACTTC.

This chain connects TRBV6-6 to TRBJ2-3, with D tentatively TRBD1 (5 bases). V gave up 5 bases and J gave up 8 bases, with 17 bases separating them. From germline, CDR1 is MNHNY and CDR2 SVGAGI (reference sequence). The CDR3 is 14 amino acids. The CDR3 coding sequence is TGTGCCAGCAGTCGCGACCCAAGGACAAGTACGCAGTATTTT. Translation: CASSRDPRTSTQYF.

The chain recombines TRBV4-1 with TRBJ2-7, with D maybe TRBD1 (7 bases). Per germline, CDR1 MGHRA and CDR2 YSYEKL. The CDR3 is 15 amino acids. Trimming shortened V by 6 bases and J by 3 bases, and 18 bases separated the two germline ends. The DNA for the CDR3 is TGCGCCAGCAGTCAAAATCAGGGGGGTTACTACGAGCAGTACTTC. Protein product: CASSQNQGGYYEQYF.

The gene calls are TRBV19 and TRBJ2-7; D gene uncertain. The V gene lost 3 bases and the J gene lost 0 bases, with 6 bases spanning the gap. Germline V gene sequence: CDR1 LNHDA, CDR2 SQIVND (reference sequence). The CDR3 spans 13 residues. CDR3 DNA sequence: TGTGCCAGTAGTATTCTGTACTCCTACGAGCAGTACTTC. Its protein is CASSILYSYEQYF.

This chain uses TRBV18 with TRBJ2-3; 7 nucleotides agree with TRBD1. The CDR3 runs to 14 residues. Germline lookup yields CDR1 KGHSH and CDR2 LQKENI. V dropped 0 bases and J dropped 7; count of bases not matched to a gene: 4. CDR3 DNA sequence: TGTGCCAGCTCACCACCTGACAGGGTCAATACGCAGTATTTT. Amino acids: CASSPPDRVNTQYF.

The V and J genes are TRBV28 and TRBJ1-2, with a tentative D call TRBD1 (6 bases). Deletions cut 7 bases from V and 0 bases from J, with 15 bases between. Germline CDR1 reads MDHEN; CDR2 reads SYDVKM. The CDR3 sequence is 15 residues long. The CDR3 region has the DNA TGTGCCAGCACCTCCGGACAGATGTCTAACTATGGCTACACCTTC. This gives the protein CASTSGQMSNYGYTF.

J is TRBJ2-1 and V is TRBV9; 9 bases map to TRBD1. The CDR3 is made up of 15 amino acids. Germline loops: CDR1 SGDLS, CDR2 YYNGEE. Trimming cost V 3 bases and J 4 bases; bases outside gene matches: 5. In nucleotides, the CDR3 is TGTGCCAGCAGCGCACAGGGGGCCTATTACAATGAGCAGTTCTTC. Translation gives CASSAQGAYYNEQFF. Using reference TRBV9 and TRBJ2-1 for the parts outside the CDR3, the full variable domain is DSGVTQTPKHLITATGQRVTLRCSPRSGDLSVYWYQQSLDQGLQFLIQYYNGEERAKGNILERFSAQQFPDLHSELNLSSLELGDSALYFCASSAQGAYYNEQFFGPGTRLTVL.

The V call is TRBV27, the J call TRBJ2-2, with 7 positions matching TRBD2. The V gene end was trimmed by 11 bases and the J gene end by 5 bases; junction bases not matched to a gene: 14. The germline CDR1 and CDR2 sequences are MNHEY and SMNVEV (reference sequence). CDR3 length: 15 amino acids. The CDR3 protein is CAFEGRESLTGELFF. CDR3 DNA: TGTGCCTTCGAGGGGAGGGAGTCTTTGACCGGGGAGCTGTTTTTT.

This chain uses TRBV5-1 with TRBJ2-3; a weak D match, TRBD2 (6 bases). The CDR3 loop spans 16 amino acids. CDR1 and CDR2 from the germline V gene are SGHRS and YFSETQ. V lost 1 base and J lost 4, with 16 bases in between. The CDR3 nucleotides read TGCGCCAGCAGCTTGATCGGTGGGGGACTCTCAGATACGCAGTATTTT. Translating it yields CASSLIGGGLSDTQYF.

The J gene is TRBJ2-7, the V gene TRBV28; 9 positions agree with TRBD2. CDR1 and CDR2 from the germline V gene are MDHEN and SYDVKM. V lost 7 bases to trimming and J lost 0 bases; unmatched junction nucleotides: 7. This CDR3 has 15 amino acids. The CDR3 region is CASNSPTSGSYEQYF. CDR3 nucleotides: TGTGCCAGCAACTCCCCGACTAGCGGCTCCTACGAGCAGTACTTC. Full variable domain (rest looked up from reference TRBV28 and TRBJ2-7): DVKVTQSSRYLVKRTGEKVFLECVQDMDHENMFWYRQDPGLGLRLIYFSYDVKMKEKGDIPEGYSVSREKKERFSLILESASTNQTSMYLCASNSPTSGSYEQYFGPGTRLTVT.

This clone was picked up one time. The chain joins TRBV28 to TRBJ2-7, with D perhaps matching TRBD1 (6 bases). The ends were cut back, 3 bases at V and 5 bases at J, with 17 bases in the middle. The length of the CDR3 is 15 residues. From germline, CDR1 is MDHEN and CDR2 SYDVKM. The DNA for the CDR3 is TGTGCCAGCAGTTTCGGCAGGGGTTTTGCGGACGAGCAGTACTTC. Its translation: CASSFGRGFADEQYF.

The chain uses TRBV7-3 and TRBJ2-2, with 11 bases that match TRBD1. There are 16 residues in the CDR3. Germline CDR1 reads SGHTA; CDR2 reads FQGTGA. Unmatched junction bases numbered 4, after V lost 3 bases and J lost 4 bases. The CDR3 DNA reads TGTGCCAGCAGCTTTACCGGGACAGGGGGCACCGGGGAGCTGTTTTTT. This gives the protein CASSFTGTGGTGELFF.

The J gene is TRBJ2-3, the V gene TRBV4-1; 8 nucleotides match TRBD2. This CDR3 is built from 16 residues. Germline loops: CDR1 MGHRA, CDR2 YSYEKL. V lost 4 bases, J lost 9 bases, and 15 bases stayed unmatched. The CDR3 loop reads CASSPHLAGLSGTQYF. CDR3 DNA sequence: TGCGCCAGCAGCCCCCACTTAGCGGGGTTGAGCGGGACGCAGTATTTT.

The V gene is TRBV28, the J gene TRBJ2-3; 7 nucleotides match TRBD1. CDR1 and CDR2 from the germline V gene are MDHEN and SYDVKM. V was pared by 4 bases and J by 2 bases, with 9 bases of the junction left unmatched. The CDR3 is 16 residues long. CDR3 DNA: TGTGCCAGCAGTTCAAGGGGGCAGGGGTACACAGATACGCAGTATTTT. This translates into CASSSRGQGYTDTQYF.

This sequence joins TRBV19 and TRBJ2-1; TRBD1 agrees at 7 bases. The germline V gene encodes CDR1 LNHDA and CDR2 SQIVND (reference sequence). V gave up 3 bases and J gave up 6 bases; unmatched junction bases: 8. This CDR3 has 15 amino acids. This chain's CDR3 is CASSIRDSHFNEQFF. CDR3 bases: TGTGCCAGTAGTATCCGGGACAGCCACTTCAATGAGCAGTTCTTC.

The chain links TRBV7-2 to TRBJ2-7; D is perhaps TRBD1 (5 bases). Trimming took off 5 bases at V and 6 bases at J, with 20 bases between the two ends. Germline CDR1 and CDR2: SGHTA and FQGNSA. CDR3 length: 15 residues. The CDR3 DNA follows: TGTGCCAGCAGCCTTACAGGATTTACGATCGCCGAGCAGTACTTC. It specifies CASSLTGFTIAEQYF.